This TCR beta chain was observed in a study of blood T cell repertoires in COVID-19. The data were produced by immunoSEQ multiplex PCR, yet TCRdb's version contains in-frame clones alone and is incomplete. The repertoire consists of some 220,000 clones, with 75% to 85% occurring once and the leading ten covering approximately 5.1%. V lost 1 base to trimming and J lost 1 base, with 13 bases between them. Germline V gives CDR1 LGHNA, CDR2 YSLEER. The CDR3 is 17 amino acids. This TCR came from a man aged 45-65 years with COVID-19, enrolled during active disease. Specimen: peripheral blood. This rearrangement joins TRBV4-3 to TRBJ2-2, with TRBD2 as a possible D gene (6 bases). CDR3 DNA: TGCGCCAGCAGCCAAGTCCGGGGAGGCGGGAACACCGGGGAGCTGTTTTTT. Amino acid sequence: CASSQVRGGGNTGELFF.